This entry is about one T cell receptor beta chain. Antigen unknown. The record originates from a study of glioma-infiltrating T cells after dendritic cell vaccination. General observations from the study: Patients with more pretreatment TILs had longer time to progression and survival.

Assay used: immunoSEQ multiplex PCR; TCRdb lists only in-frame clones, some missing. Of some 58,000 clones in the sample, more than 75% were seen once. Time point meaning: after dendritic cell vaccination, including at tumor progression/relapse. Fresh-frozen tumor tissue and more than two years of survival data were available for all. CDR1 is SNHLY, CDR2 FYNNEI, per germline. CDR3 length: 15 amino acids. V shed 8 bases and J shed 0 bases, with 15 bases lying between them. The V gene is TRBV2, the J gene TRBJ2-3; TRBD2 might be the D (5 bases). The TCR originated in a human donor with glioblastoma. The sequencing here drew on blood, taken after dendritic cell vaccination. CDR3 amino acids: CASAWGSGSTDTQYF. The CDR3 DNA reads as TGTGCCAGCGCCTGGGGATCGGGGAGCACAGATACGCAGTATTTT.